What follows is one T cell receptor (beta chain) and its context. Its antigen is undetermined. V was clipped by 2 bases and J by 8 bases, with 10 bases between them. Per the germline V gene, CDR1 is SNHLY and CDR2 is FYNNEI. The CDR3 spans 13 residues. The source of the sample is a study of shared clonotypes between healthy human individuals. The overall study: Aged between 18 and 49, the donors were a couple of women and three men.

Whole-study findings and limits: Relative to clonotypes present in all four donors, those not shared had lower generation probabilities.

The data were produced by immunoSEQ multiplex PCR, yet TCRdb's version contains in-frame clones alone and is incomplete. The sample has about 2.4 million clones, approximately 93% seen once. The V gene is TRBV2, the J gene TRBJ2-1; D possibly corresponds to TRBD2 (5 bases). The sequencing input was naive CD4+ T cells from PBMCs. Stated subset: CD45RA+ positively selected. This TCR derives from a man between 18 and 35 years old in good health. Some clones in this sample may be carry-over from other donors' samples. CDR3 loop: CASSEWERHEQFF. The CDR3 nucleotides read TGTGCCAGCAGTGAATGGGAGCGGCATGAGCAGTTCTTC.